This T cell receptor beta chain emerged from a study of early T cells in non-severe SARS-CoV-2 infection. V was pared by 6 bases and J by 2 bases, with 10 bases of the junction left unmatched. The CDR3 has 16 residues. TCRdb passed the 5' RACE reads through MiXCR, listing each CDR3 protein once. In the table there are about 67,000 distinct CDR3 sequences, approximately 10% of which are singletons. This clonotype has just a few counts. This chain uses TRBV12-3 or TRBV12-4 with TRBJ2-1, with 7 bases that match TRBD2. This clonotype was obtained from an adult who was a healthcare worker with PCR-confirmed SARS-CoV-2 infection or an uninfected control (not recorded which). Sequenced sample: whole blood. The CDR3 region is CASSPGGTRPYNEQFF. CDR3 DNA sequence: TGTGCCAGCAGCCCCGGGGGGACCCGCCCCTACAATGAGCAGTTCTTC.